These T cell receptor beta chains were read from a single sample in a study of T cell responses to AZD1222 COVID-19 vaccine. Sequencing used immunoSEQ multiplex PCR; TCRdb keeps in-frame clones, though not all of them. The repertoire holds around 99,000 clones, with roughly 90% as singletons. The sequencing used peripheral blood, collected 28 days after the second AZD1222 dose. These TCRs come from an adult who received the AZD1222 COVID-19 vaccine. Both conserved end residues are part of each CDR3. D genes are given only for firm matches. Clone sizes are given selectively: once, few, many, or a class where the clone is expanded.

NA	TRBJ2-2	NA	TRBV5-4	CASSAGVALDAGELFF	TGTGCCAGCAGCGCAGGGGTTGCTCTTGACGCCGGGGAGCTGTTTTTT
NA	TRBJ2-7	once	TRBV7-2	CASSLGGWESSYEQYF	TGTGCCAGCAGCTTAGGAGGTTGGGAGAGCTCCTACGAGCAGTACTTC
NA	TRBJ2-2	NA	TRBV7-2	CASSLSSGTTGELFF	TGTGCCAGCAGCTTAAGTTCTGGGACCACCGGGGAGCTGTTTTTT
TRBD1	TRBJ1-1	NA	TRBV24-1	CATSDKPGQGSQAFF	TGTGCCACCAGTGATAAACCGGGACAGGGTTCACAAGCTTTCTTT
TRBD2	TRBJ2-2	once	TRBV3-1/TRBV3-2	CASSQARTSGGGTGELFF	TGTGCCAGCAGCCAGGCTCGTACTAGCGGGGGGGGCACCGGGGAGCTGTTTTTT
NA	TRBJ1-5	NA	TRBV4-2	CASSQPPGSNQPQHF	TGTGCCAGCAGCCAGCCTCCAGGGAGCAATCAGCCCCAGCATTTT
NA	TRBJ1-2	NA	TRBV10-3	CATSDNWDGYTF	TGTGCCACGTCAGACAATTGGGATGGCTACACCTTC
NA	TRBJ2-3	few	TRBV9	CASSGMTVTDTQYF	TGTGCCAGCAGCGGAATGACAGTCACAGATACGCAGTATTTT
NA	TRBJ2-6	NA	TRBV7-2	CASSLGGPGANVLTF	TGTGCCAGCAGCTTAGGAGGGCCCGGGGCCAACGTCCTGACTTTC
NA	TRBJ2-7	NA	TRBV12-3/TRBV12-4	CASSWGDEQYF	TGTGCCAGCAGTTGGGGCGACGAGCAGTACTTC
NA	TRBJ2-1	NA	TRBV7-3	CASSLDRSSYNEQFF	TGTGCCAGCAGCCTCGACAGGAGCTCCTACAATGAGCAGTTCTTC
TRBD2	TRBJ2-1	NA	TRBV6-5	CASSPGGVNEQFF	TGTGCCAGCAGCCCGGGAGGGGTGAATGAGCAGTTCTTC
TRBD1	TRBJ1-4	NA	TRBV9	CASSVGKRDRLF	TGTGCCAGCAGCGTAGGAAAGCGGGACAGACTTTTT
TRBD1	TRBJ1-3	NA	TRBV7-6	CASSEGQSSGNTIYF	TGTGCCAGCAGCGAGGGACAGAGCTCTGGAAACACCATATATTTT
TRBD2	TRBJ2-5	NA	TRBV7-2	CASSLVAGGFKETQYF	TGTGCCAGCAGCTTAGTCGCCGGGGGGTTTAAAGAGACCCAGTACTTC
TRBD1	TRBJ1-3	NA	TRBV4-2	CASSLRDRGLTGGNTIYF	TGTGCCAGCAGCCTCCGGGACAGGGGGCTTACAGGTGGAAACACCATATATTTT
NA	TRBJ2-4	NA	TRBV11-2	CASSLPTGTLAKNIQYF	TGTGCCAGCAGCTTACCCACAGGGACTCTAGCCAAAAACATTCAGTACTTC
NA	TRBJ2-1	NA	TRBV7-2	CASTPAGATYNEQFF	TGTGCCAGCACCCCCGCCGGGGCTACCTACAATGAGCAGTTCTTC
NA	TRBJ2-6	NA	TRBV19	CASSTQASGANVLTF	TGTGCCAGTAGTACCCAGGCCTCTGGGGCCAACGTCCTGACTTTC
TRBD1	TRBJ1-3	NA	TRBV27	CASRGTGSRGNTIYF	TGTGCCAGCAGGGGGACAGGGAGTAGGGGAAACACCATATATTTT
NA	TRBJ2-5	NA	TRBV7-7	CASSSGTPLGGQETQYF	TGTGCTAGCAGCTCAGGGACGCCTCTGGGAGGTCAAGAGACCCAGTACTTC
NA	TRBJ1-2	NA	TRBV20-1	CSASPGRTYGYTF	TGCAGTGCTAGTCCCGGACGGACCTATGGCTACACCTTC